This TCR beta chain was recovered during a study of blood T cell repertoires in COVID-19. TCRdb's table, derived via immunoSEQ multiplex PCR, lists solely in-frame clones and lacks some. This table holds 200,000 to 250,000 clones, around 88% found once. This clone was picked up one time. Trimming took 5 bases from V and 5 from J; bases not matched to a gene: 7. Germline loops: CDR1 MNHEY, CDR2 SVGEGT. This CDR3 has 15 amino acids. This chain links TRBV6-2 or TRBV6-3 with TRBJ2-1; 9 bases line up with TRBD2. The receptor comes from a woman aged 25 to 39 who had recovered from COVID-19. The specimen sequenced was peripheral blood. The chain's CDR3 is CASSPQAGGHNEQFF. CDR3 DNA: TGTGCCAGCAGTCCCCAAGCGGGGGGCCACAATGAGCAGTTCTTC.